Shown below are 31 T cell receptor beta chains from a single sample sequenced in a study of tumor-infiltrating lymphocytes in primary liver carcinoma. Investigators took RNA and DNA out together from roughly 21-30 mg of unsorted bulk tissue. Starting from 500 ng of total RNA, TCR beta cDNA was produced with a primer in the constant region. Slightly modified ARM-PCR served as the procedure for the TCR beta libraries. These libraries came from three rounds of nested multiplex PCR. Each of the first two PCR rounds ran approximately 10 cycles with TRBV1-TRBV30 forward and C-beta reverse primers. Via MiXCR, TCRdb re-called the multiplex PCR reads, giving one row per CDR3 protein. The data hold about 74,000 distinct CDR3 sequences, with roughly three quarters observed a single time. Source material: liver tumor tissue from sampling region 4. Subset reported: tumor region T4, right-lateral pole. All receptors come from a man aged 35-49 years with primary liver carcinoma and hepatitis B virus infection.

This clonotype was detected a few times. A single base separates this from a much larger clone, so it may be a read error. The CDR3 reads CASSCPRGLQNIQYF. Here the CDR3 DNA reads TGTGCCAGCAGTTGCCCCAGGGGGCTGCAAAACATTCAGTACTTC. The chain uses TRBV6-6 and TRBJ2-4; 8 bases line up with TRBD1. The V gene end was trimmed by 4 bases and the J gene end by 5 bases; junction bases not matched to a gene: 7. This CDR3 has 15 amino acids. In germline, CDR1 is MNHNY, CDR2 SVGAGI (reference sequence).

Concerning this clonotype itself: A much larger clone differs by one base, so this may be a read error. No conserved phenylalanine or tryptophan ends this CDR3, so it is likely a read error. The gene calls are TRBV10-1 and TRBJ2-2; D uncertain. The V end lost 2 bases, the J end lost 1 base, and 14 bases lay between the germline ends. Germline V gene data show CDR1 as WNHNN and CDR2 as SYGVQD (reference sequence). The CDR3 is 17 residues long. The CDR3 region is CASSEGPKSQNTGELFS. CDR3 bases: TGCGCCAGCAGTGAGGGTCCAAAATCCCAGAACACCGGGGAGCTGTTTTCT.

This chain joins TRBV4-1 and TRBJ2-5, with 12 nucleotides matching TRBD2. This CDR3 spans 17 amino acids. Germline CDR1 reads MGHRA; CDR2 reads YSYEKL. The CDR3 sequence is CTGSLTRTSGIQETQYF. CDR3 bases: TGCACCGGCAGCCTAACAAGGACTAGCGGGATCCAAGAGACCCAGTACTTC.

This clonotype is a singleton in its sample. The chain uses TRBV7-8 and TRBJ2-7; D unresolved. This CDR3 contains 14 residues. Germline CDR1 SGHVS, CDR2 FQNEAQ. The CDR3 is CASSLVIVAYKQYV. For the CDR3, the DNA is TGTGCCAGCAGCTTAGTGATAGTGGCCTACAAGCAGTACGTC.

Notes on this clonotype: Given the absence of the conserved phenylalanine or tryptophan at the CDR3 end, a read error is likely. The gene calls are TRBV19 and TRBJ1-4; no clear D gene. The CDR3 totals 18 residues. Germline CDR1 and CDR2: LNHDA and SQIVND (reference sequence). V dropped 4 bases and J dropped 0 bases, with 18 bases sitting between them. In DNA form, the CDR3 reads TGTGCCAGTAGTACCAGATGGATGACGTCTGCAACTAATGAAAAACTGTTTTCT. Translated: CASSTRWMTSATNEKLFS.

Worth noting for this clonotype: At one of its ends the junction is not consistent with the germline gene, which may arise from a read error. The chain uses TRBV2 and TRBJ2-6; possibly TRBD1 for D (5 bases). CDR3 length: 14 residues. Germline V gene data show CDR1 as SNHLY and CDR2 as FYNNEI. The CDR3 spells CAGSDISGANALTF. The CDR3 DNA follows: TGTGCCGGCAGTGACATCTCTGGGGCCAACGCCCTAACTTTC.

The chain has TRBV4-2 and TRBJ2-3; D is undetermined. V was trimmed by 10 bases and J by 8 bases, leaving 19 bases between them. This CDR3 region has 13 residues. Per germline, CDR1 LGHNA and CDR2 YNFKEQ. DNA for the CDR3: TGTGCCATCTGCCAAGAACAGCCAGGTACGCAGTATTTT. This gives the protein CAICQEQPGTQYF.

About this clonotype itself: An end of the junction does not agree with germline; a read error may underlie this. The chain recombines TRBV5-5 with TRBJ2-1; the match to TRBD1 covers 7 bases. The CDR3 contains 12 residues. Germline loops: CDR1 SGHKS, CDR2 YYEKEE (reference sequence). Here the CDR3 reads CASILGHRGQFF. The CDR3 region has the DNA TGTGCCAGCATCTTGGGTCACAGGGGGCAGTTCTTC.

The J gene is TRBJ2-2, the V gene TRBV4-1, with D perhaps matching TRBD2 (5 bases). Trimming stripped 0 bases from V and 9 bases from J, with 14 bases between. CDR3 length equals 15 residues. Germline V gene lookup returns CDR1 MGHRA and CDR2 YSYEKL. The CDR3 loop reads CASSQDHGGAWELFF. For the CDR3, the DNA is TGCGCCAGCAGCCAAGATCACGGAGGAGCCTGGGAGCTGTTTTTT.

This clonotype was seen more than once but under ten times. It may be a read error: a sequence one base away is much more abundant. The CDR3 DNA sequence: TGCAACGTCGAGGGTCCGATCTTC. Amino acid sequence: CNVEGPIF. The chain joins TRBV29-1 to TRBJ2-1, with D possibly being TRBD2 (5 bases). Germline CDR1 is SQVTM and CDR2 is ANQGSEA. The CDR3 loop spans 8 amino acids.

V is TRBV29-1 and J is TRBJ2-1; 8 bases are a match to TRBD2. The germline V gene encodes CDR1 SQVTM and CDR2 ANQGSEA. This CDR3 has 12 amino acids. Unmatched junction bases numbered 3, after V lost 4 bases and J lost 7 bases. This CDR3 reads CSVVKRGNEQFF. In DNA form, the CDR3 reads TGCAGCGTTGTTAAGCGGGGGAATGAGCAGTTCTTC.

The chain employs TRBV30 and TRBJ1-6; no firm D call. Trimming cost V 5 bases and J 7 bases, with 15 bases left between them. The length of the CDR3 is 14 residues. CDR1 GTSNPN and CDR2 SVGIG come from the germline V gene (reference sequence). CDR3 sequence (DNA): TGTGCCTGGTCCCATAACCAAGAAAATTCACCCCTCCACTTT. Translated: CAWSHNQENSPLHF. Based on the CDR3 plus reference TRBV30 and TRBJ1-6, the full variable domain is SQTIHQWPATLVQPVGSPLSLECTVEGTSNPNLYWYRQAAGRGLQLLFYSVGIGQISSEVPQNLSASRPQDRQFILSSKKLLLSDSGFYLCAWSHNQENSPLHFGNGTRLTVT.

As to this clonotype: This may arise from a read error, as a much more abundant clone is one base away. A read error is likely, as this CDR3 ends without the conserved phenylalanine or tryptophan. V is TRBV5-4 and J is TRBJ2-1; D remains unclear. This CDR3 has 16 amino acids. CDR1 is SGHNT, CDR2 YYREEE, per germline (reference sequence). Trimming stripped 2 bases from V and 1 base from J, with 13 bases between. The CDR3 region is CASSLRKPGSYNEQFY. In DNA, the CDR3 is TGTGCCAGCAGCTTAAGGAAACCGGGTTCCTACAATGAGCAGTTCTAC.

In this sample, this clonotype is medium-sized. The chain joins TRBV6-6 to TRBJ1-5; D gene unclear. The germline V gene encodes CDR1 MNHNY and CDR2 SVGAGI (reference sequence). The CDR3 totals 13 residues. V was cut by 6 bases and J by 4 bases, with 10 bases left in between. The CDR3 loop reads CASRPTSNQPQHF. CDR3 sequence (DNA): TGTGCCAGCAGGCCGACGTCTAATCAGCCCCAGCATTTT.

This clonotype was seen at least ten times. CDR3 loop: CAHGSGSWETQYF. In DNA form, the CDR3 reads TGTGCCCACGGGAGCGGGAGTTGGGAGACCCAGTACTTC. The J gene is TRBJ2-5, the V gene TRBV28; 8 bases align to TRBD2. The germline gives CDR1 MDHEN, CDR2 SYDVKM. V lost 11 bases to trimming and J lost 5 bases; unmatched junction nucleotides: 10. The length of the CDR3 is 13 residues.

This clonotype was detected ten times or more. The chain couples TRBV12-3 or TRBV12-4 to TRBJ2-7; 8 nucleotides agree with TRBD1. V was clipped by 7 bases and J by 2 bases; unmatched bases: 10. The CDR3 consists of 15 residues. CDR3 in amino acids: CASTPGTGPTYEQYF. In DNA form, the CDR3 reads TGTGCCAGCACCCCAGGGACAGGCCCTACCTACGAGCAGTACTTC.

The CDR3 is CASSGELWGVSTNMQYF. The CDR3 DNA is TGTGCCAGCAGCGGGGAGTTGTGGGGGGTAAGCACAAATATGCAGTATTTT. The rearrangement joins TRBV4-2 to TRBJ2-3, with TRBD2 as a possible D gene (6 bases). V was trimmed by 5 bases and J by 11 bases, leaving 29 bases between them. The CDR3 totals 17 residues. CDR1 and CDR2 from the germline V gene are LGHNA and YNFKEQ.

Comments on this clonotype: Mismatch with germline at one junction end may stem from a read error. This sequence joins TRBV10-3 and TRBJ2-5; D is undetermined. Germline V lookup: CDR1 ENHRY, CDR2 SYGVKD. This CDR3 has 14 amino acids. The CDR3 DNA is TGTGCCACCAGTGATGGCGGCGGAGAAGAGACCCAGTACTTC. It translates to CATSDGGGEETQYF.

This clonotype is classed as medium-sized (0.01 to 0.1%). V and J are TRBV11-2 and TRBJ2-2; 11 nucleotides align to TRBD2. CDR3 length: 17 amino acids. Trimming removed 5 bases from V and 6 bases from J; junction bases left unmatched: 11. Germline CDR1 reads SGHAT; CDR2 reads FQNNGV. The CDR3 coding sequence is TGTGCCAGCAGCGCGGGACTAGCGGTCTCCCCGGCCGGGGAGCTGTTTTTT. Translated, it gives CASSAGLAVSPAGELFF.

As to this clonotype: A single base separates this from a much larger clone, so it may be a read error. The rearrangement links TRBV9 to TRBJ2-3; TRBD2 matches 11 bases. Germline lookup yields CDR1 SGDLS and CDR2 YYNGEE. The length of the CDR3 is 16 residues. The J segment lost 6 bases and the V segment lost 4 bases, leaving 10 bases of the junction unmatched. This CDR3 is CASSPTSGILHDTQYF. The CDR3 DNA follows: TGTGCCAGCAGCCCGACTAGCGGGATCCTACACGATACGCAGTATTTT.

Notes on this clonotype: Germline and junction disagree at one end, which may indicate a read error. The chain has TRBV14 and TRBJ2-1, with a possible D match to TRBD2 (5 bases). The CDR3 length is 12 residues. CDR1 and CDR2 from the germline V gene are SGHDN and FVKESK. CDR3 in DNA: TGTGTCAGCGGCCGGTTCTACAATGAGCAGTTCTTC. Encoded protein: CVSGRFYNEQFF.

The CDR3 DNA reads TGTGCCAGCAGTTCAGCGGGCCCTGCGAATGGACAGTTCTTC. Protein sequence: CASSSAGPANGQFF. V and J are TRBV11-2 and TRBJ2-1; the D gene is possibly TRBD2 (6 bases). From germline, CDR1 is SGHAT and CDR2 FQNNGV. The V and J ends lost 6 bases and 13 bases respectively, with 22 bases between them. The CDR3 contains 14 residues. The full variable domain, in which reference TRBV11-2 and TRBJ2-1 provide the parts outside the CDR3, is EAGVAQSPRYKIIEKRQSVAFWCNPISGHATLYWYQQILGQGPKLLIQFQNNGVVDDSQLPKDRFSAERLKGVDSTLKIQPAKLEDSAVYLCASSSAGPANGQFFGPGTRLTVL.

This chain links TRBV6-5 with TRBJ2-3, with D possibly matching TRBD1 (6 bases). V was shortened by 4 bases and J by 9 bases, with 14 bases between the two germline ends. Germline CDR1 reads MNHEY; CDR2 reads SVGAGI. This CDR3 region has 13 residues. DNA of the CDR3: TGTGCCAGCAGTTCAAGCGAGGGGGAGACGCAGTATTTT. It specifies CASSSSEGETQYF.

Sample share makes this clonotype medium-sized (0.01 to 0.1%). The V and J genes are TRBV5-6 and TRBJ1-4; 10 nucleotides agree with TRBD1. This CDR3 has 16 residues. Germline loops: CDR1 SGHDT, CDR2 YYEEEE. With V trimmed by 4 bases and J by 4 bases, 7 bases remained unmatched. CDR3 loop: CASSTTGGGGNEKLFF. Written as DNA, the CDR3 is TGTGCCAGCAGCACGACAGGGGGCGGTGGTAATGAAAAACTGTTTTTT.

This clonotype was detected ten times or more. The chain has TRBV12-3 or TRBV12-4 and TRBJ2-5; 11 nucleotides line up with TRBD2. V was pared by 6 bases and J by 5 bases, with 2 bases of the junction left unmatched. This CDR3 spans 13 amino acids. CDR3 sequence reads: CASRLAGAETQYF. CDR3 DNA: TGTGCCAGCAGACTAGCGGGAGCGGAGACCCAGTACTTC.

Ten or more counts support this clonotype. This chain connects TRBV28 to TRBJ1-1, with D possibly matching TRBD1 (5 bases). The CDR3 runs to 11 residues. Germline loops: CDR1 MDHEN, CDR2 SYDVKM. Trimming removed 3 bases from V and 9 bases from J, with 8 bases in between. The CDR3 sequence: CASSLGPQAFF. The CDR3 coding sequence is TGTGCCAGCAGTTTGGGACCTCAAGCTTTCTTT.

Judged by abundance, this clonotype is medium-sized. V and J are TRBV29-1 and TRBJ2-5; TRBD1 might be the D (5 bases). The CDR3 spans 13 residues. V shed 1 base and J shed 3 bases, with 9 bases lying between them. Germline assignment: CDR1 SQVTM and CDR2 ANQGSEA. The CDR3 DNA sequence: TGCAGCGTTGAAGGACAGTTAAAAGAGACCCAGTACTTC. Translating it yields CSVEGQLKETQYF.

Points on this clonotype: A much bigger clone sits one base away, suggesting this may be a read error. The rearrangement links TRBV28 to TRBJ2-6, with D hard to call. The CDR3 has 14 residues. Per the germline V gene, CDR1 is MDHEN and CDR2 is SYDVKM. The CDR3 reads CASSLGSGTNVLTF. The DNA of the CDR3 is TGTGCCAGCAGTTTGGGATCTGGGACCAACGTCCTGACTTTC.

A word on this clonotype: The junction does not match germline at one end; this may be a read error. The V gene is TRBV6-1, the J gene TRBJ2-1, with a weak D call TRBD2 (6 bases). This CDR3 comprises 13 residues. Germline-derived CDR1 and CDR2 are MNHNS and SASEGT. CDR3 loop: CASSAGLRTELFF. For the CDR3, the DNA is TGTGCCAGCAGTGCTGGACTACGTACGGAGCTGTTCTTC.

For the CDR3, the DNA is TGTGCCAGGAACTTAGTCCCGGCTAGCGGGCGAGAGACCCAGTACTTC. It translates to CARNLVPASGRETQYF. The chain employs TRBV11-2 and TRBJ2-5; 8 bases are a match to TRBD2. The CDR3 is 16 amino acids. Trimming at V came to 9 bases and at J to 4 bases, leaving 16 bases not matched to a gene. CDR1 is SGHAT and CDR2 is FQNNGV in the germline V gene.

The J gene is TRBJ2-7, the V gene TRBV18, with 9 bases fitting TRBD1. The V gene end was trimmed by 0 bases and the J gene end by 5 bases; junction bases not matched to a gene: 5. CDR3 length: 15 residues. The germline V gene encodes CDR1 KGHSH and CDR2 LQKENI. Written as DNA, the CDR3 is TGTGCCAGCTCACCACCGGGACAGGGAGGCCACGAGCAGTACTTC. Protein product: CASSPPGQGGHEQYF.